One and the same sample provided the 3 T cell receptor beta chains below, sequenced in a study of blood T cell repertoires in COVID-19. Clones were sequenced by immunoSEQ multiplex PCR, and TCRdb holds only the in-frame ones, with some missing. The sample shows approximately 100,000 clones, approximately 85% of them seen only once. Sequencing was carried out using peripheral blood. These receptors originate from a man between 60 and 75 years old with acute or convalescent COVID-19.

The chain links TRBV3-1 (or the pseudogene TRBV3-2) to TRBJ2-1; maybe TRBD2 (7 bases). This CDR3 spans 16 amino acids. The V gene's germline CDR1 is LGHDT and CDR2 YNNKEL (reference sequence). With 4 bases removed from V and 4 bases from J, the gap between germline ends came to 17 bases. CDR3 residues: CASSPLRGEGYNEQFF. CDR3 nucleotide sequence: TGTGCCAGCAGCCCGTTGAGGGGGGAGGGTTACAATGAGCAGTTCTTC.

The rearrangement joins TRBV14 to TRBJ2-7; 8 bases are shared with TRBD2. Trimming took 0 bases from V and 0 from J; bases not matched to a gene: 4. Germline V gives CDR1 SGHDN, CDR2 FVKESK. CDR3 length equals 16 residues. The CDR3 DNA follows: TGTGCCAGCAGCCAAGATCAGAGCGGGAGCTCCTACGAGCAGTACTTC. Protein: CASSQDQSGSSYEQYF.

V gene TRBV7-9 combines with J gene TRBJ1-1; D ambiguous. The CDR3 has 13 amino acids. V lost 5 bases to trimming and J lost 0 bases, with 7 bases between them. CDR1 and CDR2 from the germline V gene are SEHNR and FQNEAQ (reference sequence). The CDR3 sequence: CASSRGLNTEAFF. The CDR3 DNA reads TGTGCCAGCAGCCGGGGTTTGAACACTGAAGCTTTCTTT.